One sample yielded the 27 T cell receptor beta chains listed below, sequenced in a study of shared clonotypes between healthy human individuals. Sequencing was performed with immunoSEQ multiplex PCR; in TCRdb, only in-frame clones are kept and a portion is missing. The profile shows some 1 million clones, roughly 75% of them singletons. The sample taken for sequencing was memory CD4+ T cells sorted from blood. Subset of the sample: CD45RA-negative fraction. The receptors were gathered from a man between 18 and 29 years old in good health.

V usage is TRBV27 and J usage is TRBJ2-1, with TRBD2 identical over 8 bases. V was pared by 7 bases and J by 5 bases, with 19 bases of the junction left unmatched. Per the germline V gene, CDR1 is MNHEY and CDR2 is SMNVEV (reference sequence). This CDR3 comprises 18 residues. CDR3 nucleotide sequence: TGTGCCAGCAAAATCCTTTTAAGTTCGGGGGGGAGGAACAATGAGCAGTTCTTC. This translates into CASKILLSSGGRNNEQFF.

The chain uses TRBV18 and TRBJ2-5; 7 bases fit TRBD1. Germline CDR1 is KGHSH and CDR2 is LQKENI. The ends lost 4 bases at V and 2 bases at J; junction bases unmatched: 10. The CDR3 is 16 residues long. This CDR3 reads CASSRVLNRGQETQYF. In DNA, the CDR3 is TGTGCCAGCTCACGAGTTCTCAACAGGGGTCAAGAGACCCAGTACTTC.

This clone has just a few counts. The chain combines TRBV29-1 with TRBJ2-1, with 7 bases matching TRBD2. The germline CDR1 and CDR2 sequences are SQVTM and ANQGSEA. V gave up 4 bases and J gave up 4 bases; unmatched junction bases: 7. This CDR3 is 14 amino acids long. CDR3 amino acids: CSVAGGRVYNEQFF. In nucleotides, the CDR3 is TGCAGCGTTGCTGGCGGGAGAGTTTACAATGAGCAGTTCTTC.

This rearrangement joins TRBV7-2 to TRBJ1-3; D is uncertain. This CDR3 region has 14 residues. The ends were cut back, 7 bases at V and 0 bases at J, with 10 bases in the middle. Germline lookup yields CDR1 SGHTA and CDR2 FQGNSA. The CDR3 loop is CASTFGVSGNTIYF. CDR3 bases: TGTGCCAGCACCTTCGGGGTCTCTGGAAACACCATATATTTT.

The chain couples TRBV11-2 to TRBJ2-7; 7 positions match TRBD1. The length of the CDR3 is 16 residues. The germline V gene has CDR1 SGHAT and CDR2 FQNNGV. Losses at the gene ends were 5 bases for V and 3 bases for J; bases not matched to a gene: 13. CDR3 sequence reads: CASSRRPGTALYEQYF. As DNA, the CDR3 is TGTGCCAGCAGCCGCAGGCCCGGGACAGCCCTCTACGAGCAGTACTTC. The full variable domain, rest sourced from reference TRBV11-2 and TRBJ2-7, is EAGVAQSPRYKIIEKRQSVAFWCNPISGHATLYWYQQILGQGPKLLIQFQNNGVVDDSQLPKDRFSAERLKGVDSTLKIQPAKLEDSAVYLCASSRRPGTALYEQYFGPGTRLTVT.

The chain is built from TRBV6-5 and TRBJ2-6; D unclear. With 6 bases removed from V and 1 base from J, the gap between germline ends came to 10 bases. This CDR3 has 15 amino acids. Germline loops: CDR1 MNHEY, CDR2 SVGAGI. The CDR3 is CASSPVRSGANVLTF. In nucleotides, the CDR3 is TGTGCCAGCAGCCCGGTGAGGTCTGGGGCCAACGTCCTGACTTTC.

This clone was observed at least ten times. The V and J genes are TRBV30 and TRBJ2-2; TRBD1 agrees at 11 bases. Losses at the gene ends were 7 bases for V and 5 bases for J; bases not matched to a gene: 6. Germline CDR1 and CDR2: GTSNPN and SVGIG (reference sequence). There are 14 residues in the CDR3. CDR3 DNA sequence: TGTGCCTCTCCGGGACAGGGGGGAACCGGGGAGCTGTTTTTT. This sequence encodes CASPGQGGTGELFF.

The genes are TRBV4-1 and TRBJ1-3; D gene unclear. V shed 3 bases and J shed 0 bases, with 6 bases lying between them. There are 14 residues in the CDR3. Germline V gives CDR1 MGHRA, CDR2 YSYEKL. The CDR3 coding sequence is TGCGCCAGCAGCCAGGCGGGCTCTGGAAACACCATATATTTT. Its translation: CASSQAGSGNTIYF.

In the case of this clone: The sample has other DNA sequences that encode this CDR3 too. This chain uses TRBV19 with TRBJ2-1; 13 bases are shared with TRBD2. V was pared by 9 bases and J by 6 bases, with 2 bases of the junction left unmatched. Germline V lookup: CDR1 LNHDA, CDR2 SQIVND (reference sequence). The length of the CDR3 is 13 residues. This CDR3 reads CASRLAGGNEQFF. CDR3 sequence (DNA): TGTGCCAGCAGACTAGCGGGAGGCAATGAGCAGTTCTTC. The variable domain in full, completed from reference TRBV19 and TRBJ2-1, reads DGGITQSPKYLFRKEGQNVTLSCEQNLNHDAMYWYRQDPGQGLRLIYYSQIVNDFQKGDIAEGYSVSREKKESFPLTVTSAQKNPTAFYLCASRLAGGNEQFFGPGTRLTVL.

A few counts support this clone. The chain combines TRBV2 with TRBJ2-2; the match to TRBD2 covers 7 bases. Unmatched junction bases numbered 7, after V lost 7 bases and J lost 2 bases. The CDR3 runs to 15 residues. Germline V gene sequence: CDR1 SNHLY, CDR2 FYNNEI. CDR3 region: CASTAGTINTGELFF. The CDR3 region has the DNA TGTGCCAGCACTGCCGGGACTATTAACACCGGGGAGCTGTTTTTT.

Ten or more counts support this clone. The CDR3 nucleotides read TGTGCCAGCAGCAAACTTGCAGTTTCTGGAAACACCATATATTTT. It is translated as CASSKLAVSGNTIYF. The V gene is TRBV11-2, the J gene TRBJ1-3; D is ambiguous. Deletions cut 5 bases from V and 1 base from J, with 12 bases between. CDR1 SGHAT and CDR2 FQNNGV come from the germline V gene. This CDR3 spans 15 amino acids.

The chain is built from TRBV5-1 and TRBJ2-2; 8 positions agree with TRBD1. Unmatched junction bases numbered 8, after V lost 1 base and J lost 6 bases. Germline-derived CDR1 and CDR2 are SGHRS and YFSETQ. The CDR3 loop spans 16 amino acids. In DNA form, the CDR3 reads TGCGCCAGCAGCTTGAGGCAGGGGGCGCTTCCCGGGGAGCTGTTTTTT. This encodes CASSLRQGALPGELFF.

The CDR3 loop reads CASSPDRDRDYEQYF. The CDR3 DNA sequence: TGTGCCAGCAGCCCCGACCGGGACAGGGACTACGAGCAGTACTTC. V is TRBV27 and J is TRBJ2-7; TRBD1 aligns across 9 bases. Germline V gene sequence: CDR1 MNHEY, CDR2 SMNVEV (reference sequence). The CDR3 covers 15 residues. Trimming took 6 bases from V and 3 from J; bases not matched to a gene: 9.

V gene TRBV5-1 combines with J gene TRBJ2-1, with 9 bases aligning to TRBD2. V trimming: 4 bases; J trimming: 0 bases; junction bases outside the gene matches: 2. The CDR3 is 15 residues long. CDR1 SGHRS and CDR2 YFSETQ come from the germline V gene. The CDR3 protein is CASSQAGGSYNEQFF. For the CDR3, the DNA is TGCGCCAGCAGCCAAGCGGGGGGCTCCTACAATGAGCAGTTCTTC.

V is TRBV11-2 and J is TRBJ2-1, with 8 bases lining up with TRBD1. The CDR3 totals 15 residues. V lost 4 bases to trimming and J lost 9 bases; unmatched junction nucleotides: 11. Per germline, CDR1 SGHAT and CDR2 FQNNGV. The CDR3 spells CASSSRPGQDGEQFF. DNA of the CDR3: TGTGCCAGCAGCTCACGACCGGGACAGGATGGTGAGCAGTTCTTC.

The gene calls are TRBV2 and TRBJ1-2; weak D call: TRBD1 (5 bases). Germline CDR1 reads SNHLY; CDR2 reads FYNNEI. The CDR3 has 11 amino acids. Deletions cut 2 bases from V and 8 bases from J, with 6 bases between. The CDR3 DNA is TGTGCCAGCAGTGAAAAGGGGGGCTACACCTTC. This encodes CASSEKGGYTF. The full variable domain, its missing parts supplied by reference TRBV2 and TRBJ1-2, is EPEVTQTPSHQVTQMGQEVILRCVPISNHLYFYWYRQILGQKVEFLVSFYNNEISEKSEIFDDQFSVERPDGSNFTLKIRSTKLEDSAMYFCASSEKGGYTFGSGTRLTVV.

The J gene is TRBJ1-1, the V gene TRBV27; D is possibly TRBD1 (5 bases). CDR1 and CDR2 (germline): MNHEY, SMNVEV (reference sequence). Trimming stripped 8 bases from V and 5 bases from J, with 24 bases between. This CDR3 has 16 residues. CDR3 in amino acids: CASVSYYRDGRTEAFF. Written as DNA, the CDR3 is TGTGCCAGCGTCTCCTACTACCGGGACGGGCGGACTGAAGCTTTCTTT.

In its sample, this clone was seen once. The J gene is TRBJ2-7, the V gene TRBV18; 13 bases are a match to TRBD2. With V trimmed by 2 bases and J by 2 bases, 3 bases remained unmatched. Germline assignment: CDR1 KGHSH and CDR2 LQKENI. The CDR3 consists of 16 residues. The CDR3: CASSPTTSGGAYEQYF. The CDR3 DNA reads as TGTGCCAGCTCACCAACTACTAGCGGGGGGGCCTACGAGCAGTACTTC.

The rearrangement links TRBV19 to TRBJ1-2; possibly TRBD1 for D (5 bases). Trimming shortened V by 7 bases and J by 3 bases, and 18 bases separated the two germline ends. Germline V CDR1 and CDR2: LNHDA, SQIVND (reference sequence). This CDR3 contains 15 residues. Written as DNA, the CDR3 is TGTGCCAGTACCTCCGACAGCGCCTTCGACTATGGCTACACCTTC. Its protein product is CASTSDSAFDYGYTF.

The chain combines TRBV10-3 with TRBJ2-6, with 9 bases identical to TRBD1. J gave up 0 bases and V 6 bases, and 6 bases lay outside the gene matches. Germline CDR1 ENHRY, CDR2 SYGVKD. The CDR3 has 17 amino acids. CDR3 in DNA: TGTGCCATCAGCACAGGGGGCGCAGGCTCTGGGGCCAACGTCCTGACTTTC. Its translation is CAISTGGAGSGANVLTF.

Points on this clone: Other DNA sequences in the same sample also yield this CDR3. The chain has TRBV7-3 and TRBJ2-1, with 8 bases aligning to TRBD1. V shed 5 bases and J 1 base; nucleotides not matched to a gene: 4. CDR1 is SGHTA and CDR2 is FQGTGA in the germline V gene. The CDR3 runs 15 residues. The CDR3 loop is CASSQDRGSYNEQFF. DNA for the CDR3: TGTGCCAGCAGCCAAGACAGGGGATCCTACAATGAGCAGTTCTTC.

The CDR3 protein is CASSYADRGNSPLHF. CDR3 DNA sequence: TGTGCCAGCAGCTATGCGGACAGGGGAAACTCACCCCTCCACTTT. The chain couples TRBV9 to TRBJ1-6; TRBD1 aligns across 9 bases. The CDR3 spans 15 residues. V was pared by 4 bases and J by 10 bases, with 9 bases of the junction left unmatched. Germline assignment: CDR1 SGDLS and CDR2 YYNGEE.

As for this clone: Within the sample, other DNA sequences also encode this same CDR3. This chain uses TRBV5-8 with TRBJ2-7; D is unclear. The V end was cut by 0 bases, the J end by 1 base, with 5 bases between. The CDR3 has 13 amino acids. The V gene's germline CDR1 is SGHTS and CDR2 YDEGEE. CDR3: CASSLVGSYEQYF. The DNA for the CDR3 is TGTGCCAGCAGCTTGGTCGGATCCTACGAGCAGTACTTC.

The sample holds many counts of this clone. V usage is TRBV7-8 and J usage is TRBJ1-2, with unresolved D. This CDR3 is 15 amino acids long. V gave up 4 bases and J gave up 2 bases, with 14 bases separating them. CDR1 is SGHVS and CDR2 is FQNEAQ in the germline V gene. This CDR3 is CASSSTNILNYGYTF. The CDR3 nucleotides are TGTGCCAGCAGCTCAACGAACATATTGAACTATGGCTACACCTTC.

The rearrangement links TRBV5-3 to TRBJ2-5, with D tentatively TRBD2 (6 bases). The closer fit of TRBJ2-7 to the DNA end suggests the J call may be wrong. TRBV5-3 is sorted into the ORF group, with uncertain function. This CDR3 spans 11 amino acids. The CDR3 sequence is CGITRGYEQYF. The CDR3 bases are TGTGGCATCACACGGGGGTACGAGCAGTACTTC.

The V and J genes are TRBV10-1 and TRBJ2-3; D perhaps matches TRBD1 (5 bases). The CDR3 covers 15 residues. Germline V gene lookup returns CDR1 WNHNN and CDR2 SYGVQD (reference sequence). Trimming shortened V by 0 bases and J by 2 bases, and 9 bases separated the two germline ends. The DNA for the CDR3 is TGCGCCAGCAGTGAGTCCCTGACAGCCACAGATACGCAGTATTTT. It translates to CASSESLTATDTQYF.

The rearrangement links TRBV6-5 to TRBJ1-2; D unresolved. The CDR3 is 12 amino acids. Germline CDR1 is MNHEY and CDR2 is SVGAGI. V lost 5 bases and J lost 5, with 9 bases in between. The chain's CDR3 is CASSPSEYGYTF. CDR3 DNA sequence: TGTGCCAGCAGTCCCTCAGAGTATGGCTACACCTTC.